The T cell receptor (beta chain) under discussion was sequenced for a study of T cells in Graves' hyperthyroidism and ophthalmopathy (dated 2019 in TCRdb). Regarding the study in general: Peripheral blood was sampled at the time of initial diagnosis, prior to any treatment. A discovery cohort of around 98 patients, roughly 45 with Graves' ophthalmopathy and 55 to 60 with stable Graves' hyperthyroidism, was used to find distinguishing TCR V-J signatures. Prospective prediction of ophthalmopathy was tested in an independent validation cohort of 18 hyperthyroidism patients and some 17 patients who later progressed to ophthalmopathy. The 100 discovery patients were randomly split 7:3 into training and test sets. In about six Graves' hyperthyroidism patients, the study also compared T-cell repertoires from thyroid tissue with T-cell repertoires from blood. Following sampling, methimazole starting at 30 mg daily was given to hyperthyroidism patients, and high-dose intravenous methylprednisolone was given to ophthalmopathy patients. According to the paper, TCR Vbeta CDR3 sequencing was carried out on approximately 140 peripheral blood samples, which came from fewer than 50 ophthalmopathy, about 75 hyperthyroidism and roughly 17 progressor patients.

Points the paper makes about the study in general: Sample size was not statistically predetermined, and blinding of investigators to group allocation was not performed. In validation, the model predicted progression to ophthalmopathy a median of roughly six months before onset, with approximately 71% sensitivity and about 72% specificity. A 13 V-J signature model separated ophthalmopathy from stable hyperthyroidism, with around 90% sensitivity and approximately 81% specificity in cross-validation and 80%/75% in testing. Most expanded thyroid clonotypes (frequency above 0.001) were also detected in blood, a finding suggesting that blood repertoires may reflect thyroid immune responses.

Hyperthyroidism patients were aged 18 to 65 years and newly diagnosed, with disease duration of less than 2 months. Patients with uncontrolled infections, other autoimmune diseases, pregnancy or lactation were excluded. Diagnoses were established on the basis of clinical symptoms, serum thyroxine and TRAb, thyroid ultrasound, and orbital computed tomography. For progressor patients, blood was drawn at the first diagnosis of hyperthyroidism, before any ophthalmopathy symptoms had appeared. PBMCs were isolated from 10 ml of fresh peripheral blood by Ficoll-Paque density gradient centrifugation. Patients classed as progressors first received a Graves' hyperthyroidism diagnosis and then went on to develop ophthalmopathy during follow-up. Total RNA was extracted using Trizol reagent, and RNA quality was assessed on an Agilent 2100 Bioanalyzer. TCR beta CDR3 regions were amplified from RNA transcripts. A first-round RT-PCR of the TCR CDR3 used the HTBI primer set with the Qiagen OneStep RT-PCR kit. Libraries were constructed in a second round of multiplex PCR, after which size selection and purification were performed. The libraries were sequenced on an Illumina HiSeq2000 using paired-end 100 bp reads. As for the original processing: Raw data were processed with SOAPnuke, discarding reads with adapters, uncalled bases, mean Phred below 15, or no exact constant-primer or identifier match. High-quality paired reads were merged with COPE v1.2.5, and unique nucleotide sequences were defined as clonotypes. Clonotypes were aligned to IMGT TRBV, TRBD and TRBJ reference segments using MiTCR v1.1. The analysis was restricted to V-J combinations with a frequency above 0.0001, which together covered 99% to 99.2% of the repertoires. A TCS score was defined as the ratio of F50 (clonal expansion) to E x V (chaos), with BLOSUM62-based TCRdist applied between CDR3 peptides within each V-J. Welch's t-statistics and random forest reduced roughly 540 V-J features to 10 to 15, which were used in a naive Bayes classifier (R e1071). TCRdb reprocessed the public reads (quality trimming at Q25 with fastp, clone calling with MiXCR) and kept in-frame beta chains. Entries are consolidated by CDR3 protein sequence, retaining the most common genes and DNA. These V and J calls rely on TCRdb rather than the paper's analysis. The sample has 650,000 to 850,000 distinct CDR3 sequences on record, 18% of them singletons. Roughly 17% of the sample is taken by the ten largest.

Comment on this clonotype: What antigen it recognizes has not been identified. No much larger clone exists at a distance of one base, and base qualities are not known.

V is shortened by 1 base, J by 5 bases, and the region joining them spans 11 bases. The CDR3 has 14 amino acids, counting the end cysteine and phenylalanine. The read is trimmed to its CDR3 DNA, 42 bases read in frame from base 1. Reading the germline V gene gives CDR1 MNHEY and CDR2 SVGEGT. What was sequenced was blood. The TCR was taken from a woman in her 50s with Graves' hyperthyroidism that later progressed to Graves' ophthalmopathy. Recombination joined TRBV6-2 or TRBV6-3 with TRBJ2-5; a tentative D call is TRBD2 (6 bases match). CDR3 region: CASSYLPGDETQYF. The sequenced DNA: TGTGCCAGCAGTTACTTACCGGGGGACGAGACCCAGTACTTC.